The clone carrying this TCR beta chain was observed a single time. As yet, its antigen is unknown. CDR1 is LGHNA, CDR2 YNFKEQ, per germline. The length of the CDR3 is 15 residues. The V gene lost 3 bases and the J gene lost 1 base, with 12 bases spanning the gap. The entry originates in a study of CD8+ T cells in alopecia areata. Overall study results and limits: It was lesional scalp, especially alopecia totalis/universalis, that showed higher clonality than normal scalp. Scalp samples also yield sequences of resident alphabeta T cells from normal skin.

Reverse transcribed after extraction, RNA yielded cDNA as the sequencing template. Here immunoSEQ multiplex PCR was the method, and the copy in TCRdb shows in-frame clones only, minus some. The table records some 80,000 clones, approximately 66% of them present only once. Regarding treatment: oral pan-JAK inhibitor, 5-10 mg twice daily. The material sequenced was CD8+ T cells sorted from blood, taken at week 24, from a patient treated with tofacitinib. The TCR comes from a human donor with alopecia areata. This chain joins TRBV4-2 and TRBJ2-5; possible D gene TRBD2, 6 bases. CDR3 nucleotides: TGTGCCAGCAGCCAGGGGGGTGGAATCCAAGAGACCCAGTACTTC. Translating gives CASSQGGGIQETQYF.